This TCR beta chain was found in a study of CD8 T cells in ankylosing spondylitis. Study-level findings and limits: Disease-linked clones, CD8+, were relatively rare in peripheral blood.

With respect to this clonotype: No antigen is known for it.

CDR1 is SGHDT and CDR2 is YYEEEE in the germline V gene. The V segment lost 7 bases and the J segment 6 bases; nucleotides outside the gene matches: 18. CDR3 length equals 16 residues. TCRdb redid the calling of the 5' RACE reads with MiXCR, one entry per CDR3 protein. The data contain about 300,000 distinct CDR3 sequences, roughly 20% of them seen just once; the ten biggest clones take up 3.5% to 4.5%. This chain joins TRBV5-6 and TRBJ2-7, with 8 bases aligning to TRBD1. This receptor was identified in a female donor with ankylosing spondylitis or in good health (not recorded which). Sequences were obtained from blood, either unsorted or a sorted T cell fraction (not recorded which). CDR3 region: CASSSLGWQGAGEQYF. The CDR3, as DNA: TGTGCCAGCTCCTCCCTGGGATGGCAGGGGGCGGGCGAGCAGTACTTC.